The 30 T cell receptor beta chains presented below share a single source sample, sequenced in a study of T cell repertoires in cytomegalovirus infection. TCRdb redid the calling of the reads with MiXCR, one entry per CDR3 protein. The data contain about 770,000 distinct CDR3 sequences, approximately 32% of them singletons. Their antigens remain unidentified. This sample comprised cultured CD8+ T cells from PBMCs, obtained from culture after CMV antigen stimulation. These receptors were taken from a human donor in good health (CMV status not recorded). Some clones in this sample may be carry-over from other donors' samples.

This clonotype was seen more than once but under ten times. The chain has TRBV19 and TRBJ2-7, with D unresolved. This CDR3 is built from 13 residues. The V end was cut by 3 bases, the J end by 5 bases, with 11 bases between. Germline lookup yields CDR1 LNHDA and CDR2 SQIVND (reference sequence). CDR3 in amino acids: CASSMGPGDEQYF. As DNA, the CDR3 is TGTGCCAGTAGTATGGGTCCTGGGGACGAGCAGTACTTC.

The chain has TRBV15 and TRBJ1-2, with no clear D. The CDR3 is 17 amino acids. Germline-derived CDR1 and CDR2 are LNHNV and YYDKDF (reference sequence). V was pared by 0 bases and J by 8 bases, with 22 bases between. CDR3 residues: CATSRDRAGAWPIGYTF. CDR3 bases: TGTGCCACCAGCAGAGATAGAGCGGGCGCTTGGCCTATCGGCTACACCTTC.

The rearrangement links TRBV20-1 to TRBJ1-2; no firm D call. Germline V gene sequence: CDR1 DFQATT, CDR2 SNEGSKA (reference sequence). The CDR3 extends over 13 amino acids. Trimming pared 3 bases from V and 5 bases from J, leaving 13 bases between. CDR3 in amino acids: CSARDPTGYGYTF. CDR3 bases: TGCAGTGCTAGGGACCCAACGGGATATGGCTACACCTTC.

This chain links TRBV19 with TRBJ1-1; D is uncertain. V lost 5 bases, J lost 5 bases, and 15 bases lay in between. CDR3 length equals 14 residues. The germline gives CDR1 LNHDA, CDR2 SQIVND (reference sequence). CDR3 bases: TGTGCCAGTAGTCCCCACCCCGAGGGAACTGAAGCTTTCTTT. Its translation is CASSPHPEGTEAFF.

At least ten counts were recorded for this clonotype. This chain links TRBV6-2 or TRBV6-3 with TRBJ1-3; D possibly corresponds to TRBD1 (5 bases). This CDR3 contains 14 residues. The V gene's germline CDR1 is MNHEY and CDR2 SVGEGT. The V gene lost 2 bases and the J gene lost 2 bases, with 7 bases spanning the gap. The CDR3 sequence is CASSYGGAGNTIYF. CDR3 nucleotides: TGTGCCAGCAGTTACGGGGGAGCTGGAAACACCATATATTTT.

This chain links TRBV7-8 with TRBJ2-6; D unclear. Germline V CDR1 and CDR2: SGHVS, FQNEAQ. CDR3 length equals 15 residues. Deletions cut 5 bases from V and 0 bases from J, with 8 bases between. As DNA, the CDR3 is TGTGCCAGCAGCCCCACTCCCTCTGGGGCCAACGTCCTGACTTTC. As protein: CASSPTPSGANVLTF.

DNA for the CDR3: TGTGCCAGCAGCCGGGACTGGAAGGGCTACGAGCAGTACGTC. This codes for CASSRDWKGYEQYV. The chain uses TRBV11-2 and TRBJ2-7; TRBD2 is a possible D gene (6 bases). The CDR3 has 14 amino acids. Germline CDR1 and CDR2: SGHAT and FQNNGV. Between the trimmed V and J ends, which lost 5 bases and 3 bases, there was a span of 14 bases.

The table lists this clonotype with many counts. The chain uses TRBV7-9 and TRBJ1-1; D remains ambiguous. V was trimmed by 6 bases and J by 3 bases, leaving 23 bases between them. Germline-derived CDR1 and CDR2 are SEHNR and FQNEAQ (reference sequence). CDR3 size: 17 residues. In DNA, the CDR3 is TGTGCCAGCAGGCCCCCACGTCGCGGGGAGGATGACACTGAAGCTTTCTTT. It translates to CASRPPRRGEDDTEAFF.

The chain couples TRBV7-9 to TRBJ2-7, with D perhaps assigned TRBD1 or TRBD2 (5 bases each). Germline values: CDR1 SEHNR, CDR2 FQNEAQ (reference sequence). The CDR3 loop spans 15 amino acids. Trimming cost V 4 bases and J 7 bases, with 20 bases left between them. The CDR3 region is CASSSGLFPVGEQYF. The CDR3 nucleotides are TGTGCCAGCAGCTCGGGGCTTTTCCCAGTTGGAGAGCAGTACTTC.

This clonotype was picked up one time. The chain links TRBV20-1 to TRBJ1-1, with D tentatively TRBD1 (5 bases). Germline V gives CDR1 DFQATT, CDR2 SNEGSKA (reference sequence). CDR3 length: 14 residues. The CDR3 region is CNAPGKGPHTEAFF. For the CDR3, the DNA is TGCAACGCCCCCGGAAAGGGACCCCACACTGAAGCTTTCTTT.

This clonotype was found a few times. V usage is TRBV7-8 and J usage is TRBJ2-1; D possibly matches TRBD1 or TRBD2 (5 bases each). V was trimmed by 5 bases and J by 5 bases, leaving 19 bases between them. There are 16 residues in the CDR3. The germline CDR1 and CDR2 sequences are SGHVS and FQNEAQ. The chain's CDR3 is CASSNLEGQGNNEQFF. The CDR3 DNA reads TGTGCCAGCAGCAACCTAGAGGGGCAGGGTAACAATGAGCAGTTCTTC.

The chain links TRBV28 to TRBJ2-1; weak D call: TRBD2 (6 bases). Trimming stripped 8 bases from V and 4 bases from J, with 9 bases between. This CDR3 contains 12 residues. Per germline, CDR1 MDHEN and CDR2 SYDVKM. The CDR3 DNA sequence: TGTGCCAGCTTAGGAGGGTACAATGAGCAGTTCTTC. Its translation is CASLGGYNEQFF.

This clonotype was counted a few times. The chain recombines TRBV6-5 with TRBJ2-1; TRBD1 matches 9 bases. The CDR3 is made up of 16 amino acids. Trimming at V came to 0 bases and at J to 4 bases, leaving 4 bases not matched to a gene. Germline CDR1 reads MNHEY; CDR2 reads SVGAGI. The CDR3 here is CASSYSKTGGYNEQFF. DNA for the CDR3: TGTGCCAGCAGTTACTCGAAGACAGGGGGATACAATGAGCAGTTCTTC.

The sample holds a few counts of this clonotype. The rearrangement joins TRBV19 to TRBJ1-1; D is perhaps TRBD1 (6 bases). The CDR3 consists of 14 residues. Germline CDR1 is LNHDA and CDR2 is SQIVND (reference sequence). V was pared by 9 bases and J by 1 base, with 15 bases between. DNA for the CDR3: TGTGCCAGCCGGATAGCAGGGGCGAACACTGAAGCTTTCTTT. It encodes CASRIAGANTEAFF.

The chain has TRBV2 and TRBJ1-1, with D possibly matching TRBD1 (5 bases). Trimming stripped 8 bases from V and 0 bases from J, with 19 bases between. Germline lookup yields CDR1 SNHLY and CDR2 FYNNEI. This CDR3 is built from 16 residues. CDR3 protein: CASALFQGGMNTEAFF. CDR3 DNA sequence: TGTGCCAGCGCTTTATTCCAGGGTGGTATGAACACTGAAGCTTTCTTT.

The chain is built from TRBV6-5 and TRBJ2-7; D perhaps matches TRBD1 (5 bases). Germline CDR1 reads MNHEY; CDR2 reads SVGAGI. The V gene lost 0 bases and the J gene lost 3 bases, with 15 bases spanning the gap. The length of the CDR3 is 16 residues. Here the CDR3 reads CASSYSKGRGRYEQYF. The CDR3 nucleotides read TGTGCCAGCAGTTACTCGAAGGGAAGGGGTCGCTACGAGCAGTACTTC.

This chain connects TRBV7-9 to TRBJ1-5, with a tentative D call TRBD1 (5 bases). With 6 bases removed from V and 0 bases from J, the gap between germline ends came to 12 bases. Looked up from germline, CDR1 is SEHNR and CDR2 is FQNEAQ (reference sequence). The CDR3 consists of 15 residues. The CDR3 spells CASSKGEYSNQPQHF. The CDR3 DNA follows: TGTGCCAGCAGTAAAGGGGAGTATAGCAATCAGCCCCAGCATTTT.

The chain carries TRBV7-9 and TRBJ1-6; D gene unclear. V was trimmed by 4 bases and J by 6 bases, leaving 16 bases between them. Germline-derived CDR1 and CDR2 are SEHNR and FQNEAQ (reference sequence). CDR3 length: 16 residues. The CDR3 DNA sequence: TGTGCCAGCAGCTCGAGTGATGGGGTCCCTAATTCACCCCTCCACTTT. It specifies CASSSSDGVPNSPLHF. The complete variable domain, with remaining parts taken from reference TRBV7-9 and TRBJ1-6, reads DTGVSQNPRHKITKRGQNVTFRCDPISEHNRLYWYRQTLGQGPEFLTYFQNEAQLEKSRLLSDRFSAERPKGSFSTLEIQRTEQGDSAMYLCASSSSDGVPNSPLHFGNGTRLTVT.

V is TRBV27 and J is TRBJ2-7; 12 bases match TRBD1. The junction had 12 bases not matched to a gene; V was cut back by 8 bases and J by 7 bases. Germline values: CDR1 MNHEY, CDR2 SMNVEV (reference sequence). CDR3 length equals 15 residues. CDR3 sequence reads: CASAALGQGAKEQYV. CDR3 DNA sequence: TGTGCCAGCGCCGCGTTGGGACAGGGGGCGAAAGAGCAGTACGTC.

This chain connects TRBV6-5 to TRBJ1-6; TRBD1 matches at 7 bases. Germline V lookup: CDR1 MNHEY, CDR2 SVGAGI. The CDR3 is 14 residues long. The V gene end was trimmed by 3 bases and the J gene end by 7 bases; junction bases not matched to a gene: 3. The DNA of the CDR3 is TGTGCCAGCAGTTATACAGGGGTAAATTCACCCCTCCACTTT. Amino acid sequence: CASSYTGVNSPLHF.

This clonotype has a handful of counts. The chain combines TRBV5-5 with TRBJ2-2; D is undetermined. CDR1 is SGHKS, CDR2 YYEKEE, per germline (reference sequence). V was trimmed by 5 bases and J by 4 bases, leaving 3 bases between them. CDR3 size: 11 residues. The CDR3 protein is CASRVTGELFF. The CDR3 nucleotides read TGTGCCAGCAGGGTCACCGGGGAGCTGTTTTTT.

The count of this clonotype is one. This chain connects TRBV28 to TRBJ2-5; 10 bases agree with TRBD2. The ends lost 4 bases at V and 0 bases at J; junction bases unmatched: 2. The CDR3 runs 15 residues. Germline V gene lookup returns CDR1 MDHEN and CDR2 SYDVKM. The CDR3: CASSSSGGNQETQYF. The CDR3 DNA reads TGTGCCAGCAGTTCTAGCGGGGGAAACCAAGAGACCCAGTACTTC.

In the case of this clonotype: A much larger clone lies one base from this, so it may be a read error. The V and J genes are TRBV7-9 and TRBJ2-6; TRBD2 might be the D (5 bases). Germline V gives CDR1 SEHNR, CDR2 FQNEAQ (reference sequence). The CDR3 has 17 residues. V shed 4 bases and J shed 4 bases, with 17 bases lying between them. CDR3 residues: CASSSPQRAPGANVLTF. The CDR3 DNA is TGTGCCAGCAGCTCCCCTCAGAGGGCACCCGGGGCCAACGTCCTGACTTTC.

The gene calls are TRBV7-9 and TRBJ2-3; the match to TRBD1 covers 7 bases. CDR3 length: 15 residues. With V trimmed by 5 bases and J by 3 bases, 8 bases remained unmatched. The germline gives CDR1 SEHNR, CDR2 FQNEAQ (reference sequence). Here the CDR3 reads CASSPTGTETDTQYF. CDR3 coding DNA: TGTGCCAGCAGCCCAACCGGGACAGAAACAGATACGCAGTATTTT.

This clonotype came up a few times. The chain joins TRBV6-1 to TRBJ2-5, with 7 nucleotides matching TRBD2. The germline CDR1 and CDR2 sequences are MNHNS and SASEGT. V dropped 6 bases and J dropped 2; count of bases not matched to a gene: 3. This CDR3 has 13 amino acids. This chain's CDR3 is CASRPAGQETQYF. DNA of the CDR3: TGTGCCAGCAGGCCAGCGGGGCAAGAGACCCAGTACTTC.

The V call is TRBV4-2, the J call TRBJ1-5; no reliable D call. From germline, CDR1 is LGHNA and CDR2 YNFKEQ. The CDR3 contains 16 residues. V was cut by 0 bases and J by 5 bases, with 14 bases left in between. The CDR3 DNA reads TGTGCCAGCAGCCAAGAAAAGGGTTGGGTGGATCAGCCCCAGCATTTT. Its protein is CASSQEKGWVDQPQHF.

The chain employs TRBV7-6 and TRBJ2-7, with 8 bases fitting TRBD1. V lost 5 bases to trimming and J lost 4 bases; unmatched junction nucleotides: 10. Per germline, CDR1 SGHVS and CDR2 FNYEAQ. There are 15 residues in the CDR3. CDR3 amino acids: CASSAGPDRVYEQYF. In DNA form, the CDR3 reads TGTGCCAGCAGCGCGGGGCCGGACAGGGTTTACGAGCAGTACTTC.

This clonotype was observed a handful of times. The J gene is TRBJ2-1, the V gene TRBV6-5; D might be TRBD2 (5 bases). The CDR3 runs 14 residues. Trimming shortened V by 0 bases and J by 7 bases, and 10 bases separated the two germline ends. CDR1 and CDR2 from the germline V gene are MNHEY and SVGAGI. The CDR3 nucleotides are TGTGCCAGCAGTTACTCTACTCGGGGAAATGAGCAGTTCTTC. Its protein is CASSYSTRGNEQFF.

This sequence joins TRBV7-6 and TRBJ2-3; weak D call: TRBD2 (6 bases). Germline values: CDR1 SGHVS, CDR2 FNYEAQ. This CDR3 is built from 19 residues. Trimming took 2 bases from V and 6 from J, leaving 27 bases between them. The CDR3 DNA sequence: TGTGCCAGCAGCTTATTGCGGGGTGATGGAGGGTCCCCTGGCGATACGCAGTATTTT. It yields the protein CASSLLRGDGGSPGDTQYF. The whole variable domain, remainder taken from reference TRBV7-6 and TRBJ2-3, is GAGVSQSPRYKVTKRGQDVALRCDPISGHVSLYWYRQALGQGPEFLTYFNYEAQQDKSGLPNDRFSAERPEGSISTLTIQRTEQRDSAMYRCASSLLRGDGGSPGDTQYFGPGTRLTVL.

This clonotype was picked up many times. The rearrangement uses TRBV7-9 and TRBJ1-4; 7 nucleotides align to TRBD1. Germline V CDR1 and CDR2: SEHNR, FQNEAQ (reference sequence). This CDR3 region has 17 residues. J gave up 0 bases and V 6 bases, and 10 bases lay outside the gene matches. The CDR3 here is CASRKDRVESTNEKLFF. The CDR3 coding sequence is TGTGCCAGCAGAAAAGACAGGGTAGAATCAACTAATGAAAAACTGTTTTTT.